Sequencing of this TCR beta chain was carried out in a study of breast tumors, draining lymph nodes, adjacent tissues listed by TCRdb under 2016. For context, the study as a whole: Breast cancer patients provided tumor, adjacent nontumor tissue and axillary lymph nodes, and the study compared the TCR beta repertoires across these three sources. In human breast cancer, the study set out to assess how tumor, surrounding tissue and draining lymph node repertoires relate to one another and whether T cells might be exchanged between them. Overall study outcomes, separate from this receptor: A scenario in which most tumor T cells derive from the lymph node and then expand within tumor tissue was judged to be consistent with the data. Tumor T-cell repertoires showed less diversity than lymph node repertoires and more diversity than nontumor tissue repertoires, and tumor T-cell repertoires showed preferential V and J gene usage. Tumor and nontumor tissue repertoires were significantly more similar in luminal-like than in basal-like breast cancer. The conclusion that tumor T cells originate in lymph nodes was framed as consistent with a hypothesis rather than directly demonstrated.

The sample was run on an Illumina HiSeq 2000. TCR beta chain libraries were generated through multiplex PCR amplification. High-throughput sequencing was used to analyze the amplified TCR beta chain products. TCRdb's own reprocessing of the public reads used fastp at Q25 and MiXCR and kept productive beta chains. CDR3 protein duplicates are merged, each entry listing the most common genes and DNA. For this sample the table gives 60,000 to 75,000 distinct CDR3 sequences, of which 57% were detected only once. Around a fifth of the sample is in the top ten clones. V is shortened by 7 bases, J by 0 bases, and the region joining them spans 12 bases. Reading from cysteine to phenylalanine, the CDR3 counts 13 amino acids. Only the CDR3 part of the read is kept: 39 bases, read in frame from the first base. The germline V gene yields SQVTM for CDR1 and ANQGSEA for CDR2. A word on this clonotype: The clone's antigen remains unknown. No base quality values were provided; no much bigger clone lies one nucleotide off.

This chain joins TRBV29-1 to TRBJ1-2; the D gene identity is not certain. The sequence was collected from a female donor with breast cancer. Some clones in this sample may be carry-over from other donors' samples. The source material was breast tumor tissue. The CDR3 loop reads CSAPGGTNYGYTF. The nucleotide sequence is TGCAGCGCCCCGGGAGGGACTAACTATGGCTACACCTTC.